This is a list of T cell receptor beta chains from one sample in a study of CD8+CD57+ T cells in acquired aplastic anemia. TCRdb reprocessed the reads via MiXCR and lists one record per CDR3 protein. Found here are 150,000 to 200,000 distinct CDR3 sequences, around 48% of them singletons; the top ten hold roughly 3.1%. Sequencing input: sorted CD4+, CD8+, or CD8+CD57+ T cells (not recorded which) from PBMCs. These TCRs come from a human donor with aplastic anemia. Both conserved end residues are part of each CDR3. The D gene is left open where the match is weak. Clone size is shown for a subset of rows, as once, few, many or a class of expanded clone.

size | D | J | V | DNA | CDR3
. | . | TRBJ2-2 | TRBV2 | TGTGCCAGCAGTGTTCAGACCGGGGGGGAGCTGTTTTTT | CASSVQTGGELFF
. | . | TRBJ1-2 | TRBV29-1 | TGCAGCGTTTTAGGAGGGAACTATGGCTACACCTTC | CSVLGGNYGYTF
many | TRBD2 | TRBJ2-1 | TRBV5-1 | TGCGCCAGCAGCGACAGTAGCGGGAACGAGGTACGTAATGAGCAGTTCTTC | CASSDSSGNEVRNEQFF
many | TRBD1 | TRBJ1-1 | TRBV29-1 | TGCAGCGTTGGAGGGACAGTGAACACTGAAGCTTTCTTT | CSVGGTVNTEAFF
few | . | TRBJ1-2 | TRBV15 | TGTGCCACCAGCAGAGCAGAGGGCTACTATGGCTACACCTTC | CATSRAEGYYGYTF
few | . | TRBJ1-5 | TRBV6-5 | TGTGCCAGCAGTTACTCGACCGAGGGGCATCAGCCCCAGCATTTT | CASSYSTEGHQPQHF
many | . | TRBJ1-1 | TRBV19 | TGTGCCACTCAGAAGTGGACGAACACTGAAGCTTTCTTT | CATQKWTNTEAFF
many | TRBD1 | TRBJ1-2 | TRBV6-4 | TGTGCCAGCAGCCCCCAACAGGGGGACTATGGCTACACCTTC | CASSPQQGDYGYTF
once | TRBD2 | TRBJ2-7 | TRBV10-3 | TGTGCCATCAGTGTACAGCGGGGGGGGTACTACGAGCAGTACTTC | CAISVQRGGYYEQYF
. | . | TRBJ2-5 | TRBV5-6 | TGTGCCAGCAGTGTCAAGGCTGGCCCACGCGAGACCCAGTACTTC | CASSVKAGPRETQYF
. | TRBD2 | TRBJ2-7 | TRBV25-1 | TGTGCCAGCAGTGAAGGACTAGCCTCCTACGAGCAGTACTTC | CASSEGLASYEQYF
. | . | TRBJ2-5 | TRBV6-5 | TGTGCCAGCAGTTCAGGACGCGGCCGGGAGGAGACCCAGTACTTC | CASSSGRGREETQYF
many | TRBD2 | TRBJ2-7 | TRBV7-2 | TGTGCCAGCAAGGAAAGGCTAGCGGGAGTCGAGCAGTACTTC | CASKERLAGVEQYF
many | . | TRBJ2-5 | TRBV6-6 | TGTGCCAGCAGTTACGGGCTAGCCCAAGAGACCCAGTACTTC | CASSYGLAQETQYF
many | . | TRBJ2-2 | TRBV19 | TGTGCCAGTAGTACACCAAAGTATCGGGACCCAACCTCTTCGGGGGAGCTGTTTTTT | CASSTPKYRDPTSSGELFF
. | TRBD2 | TRBJ2-3 | TRBV20-1 | TGCAGTGCTAAGCGGGGGGGGTTCACAGATACGCAGTATTTT | CSAKRGGFTDTQYF